What follows is one T cell receptor (beta chain) and its context. The antigen is undetermined. Described time point: pre-treatment sample, taken before nivolumab and TIL therapy. Tumor tissue came from excised metastases, mostly pleural nodules or supraclavicular lymph nodes. Germline V gene sequence: CDR1 SGHVS, CDR2 FQNEAQ. Trimming left V 6 bases short and J 1 base short, with 6 bases between. The CDR3 contains 12 residues. The libraries were made with immunoSEQ v3. Assay used: immunoSEQ multiplex PCR; TCRdb lists only in-frame clones, some missing. The sample has over 20,000 clones, around 77% seen once; the top ten hold approximately 7%. This sample stems from a study of TIL therapy for anti-PD-1-resistant metastatic lung cancer. Across the whole study: Patients had a median age of approximately 57 years (range roughly 35-80). Tumors carried a median about 1.5 non-synonymous mutations per megabase.

Overall study results and limits: Treatment-naive, never-smoker and oncogene-addicted patients were overrepresented in this highly selected cohort. Compared with baseline intratumoral T cells, expanded TIL cultures were more clonal and less diverse (about 6% vs 30%).

The gene calls are TRBV7-8 and TRBJ1-1; D unclear. The sample here was tumor tissue, taken at baseline. This clonotype was sampled from a person between 30 and 79 years old with non-small cell lung cancer. The DNA of the CDR3 is TGTGCCAGCAGAAGGACGAACACTGAAGCTTTCTTT. The encoded protein is CASRRTNTEAFF.